One sample yielded the 10 T cell receptor beta chains listed below, sequenced in a study of memory CD4+ T cells and cytomegalovirus serostatus. The sort gate was single viable CD3+CD4+CD8-CD45RO+ cells for memory CD4+ T cells. Here immunoSEQ multiplex PCR was the method, and the copy in TCRdb shows in-frame clones only, minus some. The data contain about 61,000 clones, 80% to 85% of them seen just once; the ten biggest clones take up around 0.9%. Sample: memory CD4+ T cells from blood. All receptors derive from an adult in good health and CMV-seronegative.

The V call is TRBV2, the J call TRBJ2-3, with 9 positions matching TRBD2. Per germline, CDR1 SNHLY and CDR2 FYNNEI. CDR3 length equals 14 residues. Trimming at V came to 4 bases and at J to 1 base, leaving 0 bases not matched to a gene. The CDR3 region has the DNA TGTGCCAGCAGTGGACTAGCGGGCACAGATACGCAGTATTTT. Amino acid sequence: CASSGLAGTDTQYF.

The chain links TRBV13 to TRBJ2-2; the match to TRBD1 covers 7 bases. Germline lookup yields CDR1 PRHDT and CDR2 FYEKMQ (reference sequence). V was pared by 0 bases and J by 4 bases, with 2 bases of the junction left unmatched. This CDR3 comprises 15 residues. CDR3 bases: TGTGCCAGCAGCTTAGGCGCAGGGGGCACCGGGGAGCTGTTTTTT. Its protein is CASSLGAGGTGELFF.

The chain is built from TRBV18 and TRBJ1-1; D may be TRBD1 (5 bases). The CDR3 loop spans 15 amino acids. V was pared by 0 bases and J by 0 bases, with 8 bases between. Germline values: CDR1 KGHSH, CDR2 LQKENI. The CDR3 sequence: CASSPPGRMNTEAFF. The CDR3 bases are TGTGCCAGCTCACCACCGGGACGAATGAACACTGAAGCTTTCTTT.

The rearrangement uses TRBV30 and TRBJ2-1; 11 bases line up with TRBD2. Germline CDR1 reads GTSNPN; CDR2 reads SVGIG (reference sequence). This CDR3 comprises 14 residues. V shed 1 base and J 8 bases; nucleotides not matched to a gene: 4. The CDR3 loop reads CAWSASGRLDEQFF. As DNA, the CDR3 is TGTGCCTGGAGTGCTAGCGGGAGGTTAGATGAGCAGTTCTTC.

This clone was observed a single time. This chain uses TRBV15 with TRBJ1-4; D call uncertain. Deletions cut 0 bases from V and 7 bases from J, with 12 bases between. The CDR3 spans 15 residues. The germline gives CDR1 LNHNV, CDR2 YYDKDF (reference sequence). This CDR3 reads CATSRDGGLVEKLFF. CDR3 DNA sequence: TGTGCCACCAGCAGAGATGGCGGGCTAGTTGAAAAACTGTTTTTT.

This chain uses TRBV4-1 with TRBJ2-5, with a weak D call TRBD1 (7 bases). The germline CDR1 and CDR2 sequences are MGHRA and YSYEKL. CDR3 length: 15 residues. V lost 2 bases and J 5 bases, leaving 15 bases between the germline ends. CDR3 sequence reads: CASSQPDAGGETQYF. DNA for the CDR3: TGCGCCAGCAGCCAACCGGACGCAGGGGGGGAGACCCAGTACTTC.

This chain joins TRBV10-3 and TRBJ2-7, with D tentatively TRBD2 (6 bases). The CDR3 sequence is 13 residues long. V was shortened by 6 bases and J by 0 bases, with 9 bases between the two germline ends. Germline V CDR1 and CDR2: ENHRY, SYGVKD. The CDR3 DNA reads as TGTGCCATCAGGGGGGGTGGCTCCTACGAGCAGTACTTC. Translated: CAIRGGGSYEQYF.

The chain carries TRBV18 and TRBJ2-1, with D uncertain. CDR1 is KGHSH and CDR2 is LQKENI in the germline V gene. This CDR3 spans 10 amino acids. Trimming pared 3 bases from V and 8 bases from J, leaving 2 bases between. In DNA form, the CDR3 reads TGTGCCAGCTCACCGGATGAGCAGTTCTTC. Residues: CASSPDEQFF.

V is TRBV27 and J is TRBJ2-2; 9 nucleotides line up with TRBD2. Germline CDR1 MNHEY, CDR2 SMNVEV (reference sequence). The trim removed 4 bases at V and 4 bases at J, leaving 7 bases unmatched. The CDR3 extends over 16 amino acids. CDR3 nucleotide sequence: TGTGCCAGCAGTTCCTTAGCGGGAGATCGCACCGGGGAGCTGTTTTTT. Its translation is CASSSLAGDRTGELFF.

This clone was counted at least ten times. The chain recombines TRBV7-2 with TRBJ2-7; the match to TRBD2 covers 7 bases. V shed 3 bases, J shed 0 bases, and the junction held 11 bases outside the gene matches. Germline V gene data show CDR1 as SGHTA and CDR2 as FQGNSA. This CDR3 has 17 residues. The CDR3 loop reads CASSFRTRARGSYEQYF. The CDR3 bases are TGTGCCAGCAGCTTTAGGACTAGGGCAAGGGGCTCCTACGAGCAGTACTTC.